Listed below are T cell receptor beta chains from one sample, sequenced in a study of blood T cell repertoires in COVID-19. Profiled with immunoSEQ multiplex PCR; TCRdb holds only in-frame clones, not every one. The sample consists of about 50,000 clones, about 83% of them appearing once. The sample taken for sequencing was peripheral blood. All receptors come from a woman aged 55-70 years with acute or convalescent COVID-19. The conserved cysteine and the conserved F or W are not part of the CDR3 here. Fields, in order: V gene, CDR3 length, CDR3 protein.

v_gene: TRBV28; len: 14; CDR3aa: ASRSRRQGPNQPQH
v_gene: TRBV6-6; len: 13; CDR3aa: ASTAGEGALSPLH
v_gene: TRBV3-1/TRBV3-2; len: 15; CDR3aa: ASSQYSGTLRSAEAF
v_gene: TRBV4-2; len: 14; CDR3aa: ASSQDVYLNTDTQY
v_gene: TRBV28; len: 11; CDR3aa: ASSWTENTEAF
v_gene: TRBV7-2; len: 13; CDR3aa: ASSRTSGPLETQY
v_gene: TRBV19; len: 13; CDR3aa: ASSSGGVKVETQY
v_gene: TRBV3-1/TRBV3-2; len: 14; CDR3aa: ASSRPGLAGSYEQY
v_gene: TRBV24-1; len: 11; CDR3aa: ATSDLSGNTIY
v_gene: TRBV9; len: 13; CDR3aa: ASSVDMGANSPLH
v_gene: TRBV4-2; len: 14; CDR3aa: ASSQTGNPANYGYT
v_gene: TRBV4-2; len: 15; CDR3aa: ASSQVFGSSYNSPLH
v_gene: TRBV5-1; len: 16; CDR3aa: ASSLVGGTGLNTGELF
v_gene: TRBV19; len: 13; CDR3aa: ASSTQGSSQETQY
v_gene: TRBV28; len: 11; CDR3aa: ASSRGHSYEQY
v_gene: TRBV6-1; len: 15; CDR3aa: ASSEARRTGTNYGYT
v_gene: TRBV5-1; len: 13; CDR3aa: ASSLRDSIPGELF
v_gene: TRBV5-6; len: 14; CDR3aa: ASSLLDRRHNTEAF
v_gene: TRBV11-1; len: 12; CDR3aa: ASSTGGGTDTQY
v_gene: TRBV4-2; len: 16; CDR3aa: ASSQGHKAGSSYNEQF
v_gene: TRBV15; len: 14; CDR3aa: ATSRVLQGANNEQF
v_gene: TRBV29-1; len: 12; CDR3aa: SAGGGGSNQPQH
v_gene: TRBV6-1; len: 17; CDR3aa: ASSETFTGTSGRYNEQF
v_gene: TRBV5-1; len: 14; CDR3aa: ASSLLQGRRTYEQY
v_gene: TRBV29-1; len: 11; CDR3aa: SAAQSSNQPQH
v_gene: TRBV6-5; len: 13; CDR3aa: ASKSTGSPNQPQH
v_gene: TRBV2; len: 11; CDR3aa: ASSPGQKYGYT
v_gene: TRBV7-8; len: 13; CDR3aa: ASSLAYRGNTEAF
v_gene: TRBV18; len: 12; CDR3aa: ASSPDVQGYEQY
v_gene: TRBV7-9; len: 11; CDR3aa: ASKTQGNTEAF
v_gene: TRBV2; len: 12; CDR3aa: ASSEQGETYEQY
v_gene: TRBV6-5; len: 12; CDR3aa: ASRANMAPYEQY
v_gene: TRBV4-1; len: 12; CDR3aa: ASSQDEFSGELF
v_gene: TRBV19; len: 14; CDR3aa: ASRPPGQVNSRPQH
v_gene: TRBV28; len: 12; CDR3aa: ASSLAGSNEKLF
v_gene: TRBV5-6; len: 12; CDR3aa: ASSTLAGVREQY
v_gene: TRBV5-1; len: 15; CDR3aa: ASSLEEIGQGAGELF
v_gene: TRBV19; len: 13; CDR3aa: ASSFRVGQGNEAF
v_gene: TRBV19; len: 10; CDR3aa: ASREQGARAF
v_gene: TRBV29-1; len: 11; CDR3aa: SVRVGGNYGYT
v_gene: TRBV5-1; len: 13; CDR3aa: ASSVDRGLSNTIY
v_gene: TRBV6-1; len: 13; CDR3aa: ASSEATGEPVGYT
v_gene: TRBV6-5; len: 12; CDR3aa: ASSYSAERNGYT
v_gene: TRBV3-1/TRBV3-2; len: 10; CDR3aa: ASSPQGAEQY
v_gene: TRBV28; len: 11; CDR3aa: ASSLSGQYGYT
v_gene: TRBV9; len: 14; CDR3aa: ASSPWGTASGNTIY
v_gene: TRBV2; len: 11; CDR3aa: ASSVKPGGGYT
v_gene: TRBV19; len: 14; CDR3aa: ASSIGVSSGANVLT
v_gene: TRBV2; len: 11; CDR3aa: ASNRQGIYEQY
v_gene: TRBV19; len: 12; CDR3aa: ASSVKTGHTEAF
v_gene: TRBV30; len: 14; CDR3aa: AWKRAAAANTGELF
v_gene: TRBV3-1/TRBV3-2; len: 12; CDR3aa: ASRRTPNTGELF
v_gene: TRBV19; len: 13; CDR3aa: ASSRTSGSGNEQF